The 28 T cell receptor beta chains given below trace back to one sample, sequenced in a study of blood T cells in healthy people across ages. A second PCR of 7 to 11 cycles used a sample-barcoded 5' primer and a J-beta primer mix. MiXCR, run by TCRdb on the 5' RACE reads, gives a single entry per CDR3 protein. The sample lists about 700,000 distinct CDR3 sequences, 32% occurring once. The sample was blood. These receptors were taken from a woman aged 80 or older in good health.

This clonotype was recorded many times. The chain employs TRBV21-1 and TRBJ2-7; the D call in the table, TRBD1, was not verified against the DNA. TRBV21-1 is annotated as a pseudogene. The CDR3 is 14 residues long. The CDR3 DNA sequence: TGTGCCAGCAGCAAGGGACCGAACGTGTACGAGCAGTACTTC. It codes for CASSKGPNVYEQYF.

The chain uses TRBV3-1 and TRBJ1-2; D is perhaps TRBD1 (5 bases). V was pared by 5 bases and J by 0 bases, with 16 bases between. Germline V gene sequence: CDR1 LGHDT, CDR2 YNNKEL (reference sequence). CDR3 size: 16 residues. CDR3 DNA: TGTGCCAGCAGCTCCGGGACTCAGGGCCCTAACTATGGCTACACCTTC. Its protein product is CASSSGTQGPNYGYTF.

The CDR3 here is CSVEVASGSNEQFF. In nucleotides, the CDR3 is TGCAGCGTTGAAGTAGCTAGCGGGAGCAATGAGCAGTTCTTC. J is TRBJ2-1 and V is TRBV29-1; TRBD2 aligns across 10 bases. V dropped 1 base and J dropped 6; count of bases not matched to a gene: 3. Germline values: CDR1 SQVTM, CDR2 ANQGSEA. The CDR3 runs 14 residues.

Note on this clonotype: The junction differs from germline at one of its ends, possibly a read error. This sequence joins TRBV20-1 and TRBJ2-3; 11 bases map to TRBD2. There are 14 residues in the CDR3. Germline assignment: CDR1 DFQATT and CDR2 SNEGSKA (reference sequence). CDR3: CNANSGGASDTQYF. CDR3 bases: TGCAATGCCAATAGCGGGGGGGCGTCAGACACGCAGTATTTT.

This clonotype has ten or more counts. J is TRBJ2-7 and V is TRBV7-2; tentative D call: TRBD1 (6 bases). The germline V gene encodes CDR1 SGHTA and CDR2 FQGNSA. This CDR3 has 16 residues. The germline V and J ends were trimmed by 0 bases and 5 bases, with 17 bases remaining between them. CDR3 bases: TGTGCCAGCAGCTTAGCGGGGGCAGGGAGCTTTCACGAGCAGTACTTC. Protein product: CASSLAGAGSFHEQYF.

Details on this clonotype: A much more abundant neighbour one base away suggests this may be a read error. CDR3 nucleotide sequence: TGCAGTGCTGGAGATCGGGGACTGCCCTCTTACAATGAGCAGTTCTTC. Its translation is CSAGDRGLPSYNEQFF. The chain recombines TRBV20-1 with TRBJ2-1; D is perhaps TRBD2 (6 bases). Germline V lookup: CDR1 DFQATT, CDR2 SNEGSKA (reference sequence). This CDR3 spans 16 amino acids.

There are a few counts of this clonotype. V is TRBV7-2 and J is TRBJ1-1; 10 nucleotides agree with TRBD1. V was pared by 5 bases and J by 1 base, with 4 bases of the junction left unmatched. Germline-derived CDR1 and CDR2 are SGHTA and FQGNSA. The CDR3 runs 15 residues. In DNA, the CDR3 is TGTGCCAGCAGCGTACGACAGGGGGCGAACACTGAAGCTTTCTTT. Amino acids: CASSVRQGANTEAFF.

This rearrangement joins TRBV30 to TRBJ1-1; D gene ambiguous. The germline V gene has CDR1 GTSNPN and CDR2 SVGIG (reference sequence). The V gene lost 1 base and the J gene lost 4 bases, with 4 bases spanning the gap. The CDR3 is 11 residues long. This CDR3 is CAWSDSTEAFF. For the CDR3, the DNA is TGTGCCTGGAGTGATTCCACTGAAGCTTTCTTT. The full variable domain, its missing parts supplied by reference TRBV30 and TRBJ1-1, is SQTIHQWPATLVQPVGSPLSLECTVEGTSNPNLYWYRQAAGRGLQLLFYSVGIGQISSEVPQNLSASRPQDRQFILSSKKLLLSDSGFYLCAWSDSTEAFFGQGTRLTVV.

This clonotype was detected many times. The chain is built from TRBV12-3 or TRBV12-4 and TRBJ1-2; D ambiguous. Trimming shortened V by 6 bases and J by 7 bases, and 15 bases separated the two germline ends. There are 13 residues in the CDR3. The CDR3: CASRGGGAGGYTF. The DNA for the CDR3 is TGTGCCAGCAGGGGAGGTGGCGCGGGTGGCTACACCTTC.

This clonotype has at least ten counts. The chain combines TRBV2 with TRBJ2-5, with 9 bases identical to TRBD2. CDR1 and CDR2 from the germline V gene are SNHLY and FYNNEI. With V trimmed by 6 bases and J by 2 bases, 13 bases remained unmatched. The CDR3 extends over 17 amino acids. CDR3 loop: CASSEHEGLARQETQYF. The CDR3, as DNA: TGTGCCAGCAGCGAACACGAGGGACTAGCAAGACAAGAGACCCAGTACTTC.

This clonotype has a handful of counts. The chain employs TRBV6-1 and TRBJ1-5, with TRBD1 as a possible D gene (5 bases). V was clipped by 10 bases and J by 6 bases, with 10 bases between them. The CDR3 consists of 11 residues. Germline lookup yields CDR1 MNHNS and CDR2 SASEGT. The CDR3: CATWGGQPQHF. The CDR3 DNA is TGTGCCACGTGGGGGGGTCAGCCCCAGCATTTT.

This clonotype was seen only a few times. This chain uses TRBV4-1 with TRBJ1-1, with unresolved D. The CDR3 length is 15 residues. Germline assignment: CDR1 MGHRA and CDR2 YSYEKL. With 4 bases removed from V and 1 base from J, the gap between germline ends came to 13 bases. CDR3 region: CASSLKPGGNTEAFF. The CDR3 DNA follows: TGCGCCAGCAGCCTAAAGCCGGGCGGGAACACTGAAGCTTTCTTT.

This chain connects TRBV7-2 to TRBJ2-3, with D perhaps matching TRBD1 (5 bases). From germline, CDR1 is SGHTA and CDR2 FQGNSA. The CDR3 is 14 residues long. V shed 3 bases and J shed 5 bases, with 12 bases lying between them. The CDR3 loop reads CASSFGHLGDTQYF. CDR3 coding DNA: TGTGCCAGCAGCTTCGGACACTTGGGAGATACGCAGTATTTT.

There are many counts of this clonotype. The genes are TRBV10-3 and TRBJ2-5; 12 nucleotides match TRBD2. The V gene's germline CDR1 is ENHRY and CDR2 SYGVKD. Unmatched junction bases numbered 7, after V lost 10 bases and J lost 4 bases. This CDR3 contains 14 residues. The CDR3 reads CATMTSGGGETQYF. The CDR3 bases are TGTGCCACAATGACTAGCGGGGGTGGAGAGACCCAGTACTTC.

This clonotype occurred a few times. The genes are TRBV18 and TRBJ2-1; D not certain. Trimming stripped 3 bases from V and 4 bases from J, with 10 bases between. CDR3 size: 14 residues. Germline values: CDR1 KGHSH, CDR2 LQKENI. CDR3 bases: TGTGCCAGCTCACCCTTACTGACTTACAATGAGCAGTTCTTC. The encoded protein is CASSPLLTYNEQFF.

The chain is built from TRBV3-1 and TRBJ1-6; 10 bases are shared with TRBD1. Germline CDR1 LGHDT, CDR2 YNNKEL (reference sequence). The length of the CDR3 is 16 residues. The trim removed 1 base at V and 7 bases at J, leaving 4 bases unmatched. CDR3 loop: CASSQGSGQGNSPLHF. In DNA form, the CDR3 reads TGTGCCAGCAGCCAAGGATCGGGACAGGGGAATTCACCCCTCCACTTT.

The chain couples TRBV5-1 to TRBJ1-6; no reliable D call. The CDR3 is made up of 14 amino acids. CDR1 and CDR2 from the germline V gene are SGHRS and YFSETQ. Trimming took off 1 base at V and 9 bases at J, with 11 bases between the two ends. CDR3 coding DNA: TGCGCCAGCAGCTTGACCGATGAGTTTTCACCCCTCCACTTT. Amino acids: CASSLTDEFSPLHF. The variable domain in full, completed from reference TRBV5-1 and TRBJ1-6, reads KAGVTQTPRYLIKTRGQQVTLSCSPISGHRSVSWYQQTPGQGLQFLFEYFSETQRNKGNFPGRFSGRQFSNSRSEMNVSTLELGDSALYLCASSLTDEFSPLHFGNGTRLTVT.

The CDR3 sequence is CASSLALGLGYEQFF. The CDR3 DNA is TGTGCCAGCAGCTTAGCCCTTGGACTAGGATATGAGCAGTTCTTC. This chain connects TRBV7-2 to TRBJ2-1; 7 nucleotides align to TRBD2. CDR3 length: 15 amino acids. Germline V CDR1 and CDR2: SGHTA, FQGNSA. The junction had 7 bases not matched to a gene; V was cut back by 0 bases and J by 8 bases.

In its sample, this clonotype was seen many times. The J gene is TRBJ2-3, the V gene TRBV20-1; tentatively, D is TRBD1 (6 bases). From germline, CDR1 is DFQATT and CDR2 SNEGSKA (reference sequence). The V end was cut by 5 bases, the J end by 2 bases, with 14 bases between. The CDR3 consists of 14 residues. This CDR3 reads CSARTETYTDTQYF. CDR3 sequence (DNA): TGCAGTGCTCGGACAGAGACTTACACAGATACGCAGTATTTT.

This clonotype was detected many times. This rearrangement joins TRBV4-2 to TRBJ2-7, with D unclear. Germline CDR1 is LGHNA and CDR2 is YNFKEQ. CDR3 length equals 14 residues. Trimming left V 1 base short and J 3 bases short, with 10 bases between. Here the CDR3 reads CASSQALGSYEQYF. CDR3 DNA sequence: TGTGCCAGCAGCCAAGCTTTAGGAAGCTACGAGCAGTACTTC.

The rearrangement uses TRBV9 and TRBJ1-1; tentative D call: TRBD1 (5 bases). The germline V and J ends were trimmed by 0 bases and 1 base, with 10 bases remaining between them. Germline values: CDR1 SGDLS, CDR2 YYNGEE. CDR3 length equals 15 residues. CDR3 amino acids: CASSVEGRTNTEAFF. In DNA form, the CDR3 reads TGTGCCAGCAGCGTAGAGGGGCGCACGAACACTGAAGCTTTCTTT.

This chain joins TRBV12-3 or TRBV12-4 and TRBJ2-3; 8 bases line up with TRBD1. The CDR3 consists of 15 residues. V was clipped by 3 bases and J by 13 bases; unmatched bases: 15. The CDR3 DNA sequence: TGTGCCAGCAGTTTGCAGGGGGCAAGGGCAGATGCGGAGTATTTT. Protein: CASSLQGARADAEYF.

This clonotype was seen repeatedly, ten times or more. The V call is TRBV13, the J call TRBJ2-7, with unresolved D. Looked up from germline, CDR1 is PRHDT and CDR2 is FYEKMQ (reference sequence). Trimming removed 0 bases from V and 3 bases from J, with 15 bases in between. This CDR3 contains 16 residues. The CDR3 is CASSLGATPADYEQYF. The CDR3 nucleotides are TGTGCCAGCAGCTTAGGCGCCACCCCCGCAGACTACGAGCAGTACTTC.

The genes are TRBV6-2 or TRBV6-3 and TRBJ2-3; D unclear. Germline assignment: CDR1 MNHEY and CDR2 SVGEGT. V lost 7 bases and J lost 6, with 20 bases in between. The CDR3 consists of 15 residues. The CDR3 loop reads CASNNHGISSDTQYF. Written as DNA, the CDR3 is TGTGCCAGCAACAATCACGGTATTTCTTCCGATACGCAGTATTTT.

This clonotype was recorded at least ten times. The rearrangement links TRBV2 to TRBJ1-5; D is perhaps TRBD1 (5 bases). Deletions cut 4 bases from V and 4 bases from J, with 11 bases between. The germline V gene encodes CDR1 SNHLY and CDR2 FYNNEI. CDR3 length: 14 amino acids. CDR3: CASSGTNPNQPQHF. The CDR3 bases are TGTGCCAGCAGTGGGACAAATCCTAATCAGCCCCAGCATTTT.

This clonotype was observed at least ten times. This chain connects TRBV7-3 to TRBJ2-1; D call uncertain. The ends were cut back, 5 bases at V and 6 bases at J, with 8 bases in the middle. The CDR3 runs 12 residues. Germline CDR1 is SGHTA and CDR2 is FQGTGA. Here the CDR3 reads CASSQWGNEQFF. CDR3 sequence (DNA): TGTGCCAGCAGCCAGTGGGGCAATGAGCAGTTCTTC.

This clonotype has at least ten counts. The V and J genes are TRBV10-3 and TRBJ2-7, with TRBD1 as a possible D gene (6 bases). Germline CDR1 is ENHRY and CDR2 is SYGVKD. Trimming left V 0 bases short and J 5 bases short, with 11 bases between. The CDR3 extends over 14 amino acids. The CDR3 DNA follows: TGTGCCATCAGTGAGTCCGTCCAGGGGAACGAGCAGTACTTC. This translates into CAISESVQGNEQYF.

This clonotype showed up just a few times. CDR3 protein: CASSVGTVQPQHF. For the CDR3, the DNA is TGTGCCAGCAGTGTGGGGACAGTTCAGCCCCAGCATTTT. The rearrangement uses TRBV28 and TRBJ1-5, with TRBD1 matching over 7 bases. The junction had 4 bases not matched to a gene; V was cut back by 5 bases and J by 6 bases. The CDR3 runs to 13 residues. Germline-derived CDR1 and CDR2 are MDHEN and SYDVKM.